Below are 30 T cell receptor beta chains sequenced from a single sample in a study of shared T cell receptors in the human thymus. Here immunoSEQ multiplex PCR was the method, and the copy in TCRdb shows in-frame clones only, minus some. Found here are about 610,000 clones, roughly 90% of them singletons; the top ten hold 0.01%. These same records also appear under a second study, on human thymus T cells.

The sample consisted of thymocytes. The receptors were gathered from a boy in the first two years of life with a congenital heart defect.

Only one count was recorded for this clone. The chain uses TRBV30 and TRBJ2-1; TRBD2 matches 14 bases. The CDR3 covers 18 residues. The J segment lost 9 bases and the V segment lost 2 bases, leaving 15 bases of the junction unmatched. CDR1 is GTSNPN and CDR2 is SVGIG in the germline V gene (reference sequence). Written as DNA, the CDR3 is TGTGCCTGGAGTTCGTGGAGGCCGGGACTAGCGGGAGTATGTGAGCAGTTCTTC. This sequence encodes CAWSSWRPGLAGVCEQFF. The full variable domain, rest sourced from reference TRBV30 and TRBJ2-1, is SQTIHQWPATLVQPVGSPLSLECTVEGTSNPNLYWYRQAAGRGLQLLFYSVGIGQISSEVPQNLSASRPQDRQFILSSKKLLLSDSGFYLCAWSSWRPGLAGVCEQFFGPGTRLTVL.

The chain combines TRBV28 with TRBJ2-1, with D possibly being TRBD2 (5 bases). The germline V and J ends were trimmed by 6 bases and 7 bases, with 13 bases remaining between them. CDR1 and CDR2 (germline): MDHEN, SYDVKM. The CDR3 has 13 residues. CDR3 sequence: CASSRRTENEQFF. In DNA, the CDR3 is TGTGCCAGCAGCCGGAGGACTGAAAATGAGCAGTTCTTC.

This clone was counted once. The chain recombines TRBV6-5 with TRBJ2-1; TRBD2 agrees at 8 bases. The CDR3 loop spans 15 amino acids. CDR1 is MNHEY and CDR2 is SVGAGI in the germline V gene. V lost 3 bases and J lost 7; bases outside the gene matches: 8. The CDR3 DNA follows: TGTGCCAGCAGTTATGTCGGGAGGGCCTGTAATGAGCAGTTCTTC. Protein sequence: CASSYVGRACNEQFF.

The gene calls are TRBV25-1 and TRBJ1-1, with a tentative D call TRBD1 (5 bases). Germline CDR1 reads MGHDK; CDR2 reads SYGVNS. With 2 bases removed from V and 4 bases from J, the gap between germline ends came to 11 bases. This CDR3 has 14 residues. The CDR3 sequence: CASSEKGAGTEAFF. CDR3 sequence (DNA): TGTGCCAGCAGTGAAAAAGGGGCAGGCACTGAAGCTTTCTTT.

The chain uses TRBV27 and TRBJ2-1; D perhaps matches TRBD2 (6 bases). The V gene's germline CDR1 is MNHEY and CDR2 SMNVEV (reference sequence). V was trimmed by 5 bases and J by 2 bases, leaving 16 bases between them. The CDR3 is 16 residues long. The CDR3 DNA reads TGTGCCAGCAGTCCCCTCGCGGGGTTGGCCTACAATGAGCAGTTCTTC. Its translation is CASSPLAGLAYNEQFF.

This clone has a single count. The J gene is TRBJ2-1, the V gene TRBV27; 10 positions agree with TRBD2. V gave up 3 bases and J gave up 8 bases; unmatched junction bases: 10. The germline CDR1 and CDR2 sequences are MNHEY and SMNVEV (reference sequence). The CDR3 totals 16 residues. The CDR3 is CASSFFPSGRVYEQFF. The CDR3 nucleotides are TGTGCCAGCAGTTTCTTCCCTAGCGGGAGAGTATATGAGCAGTTCTTC.

V gene TRBV2 combines with J gene TRBJ1-2; no firm D call. Germline CDR1 is SNHLY and CDR2 is FYNNEI. The V end lost 7 bases, the J end lost 1 base, and 7 bases lay between the germline ends. This CDR3 contains 12 residues. CDR3 in DNA: TGTGCCAGCACCCGGGATAACTATGGCTACACCTTC. This translates into CASTRDNYGYTF.

The chain is built from TRBV6-1 and TRBJ1-3, with D hard to call. The CDR3 loop spans 14 amino acids. The V end was cut by 7 bases, the J end by 0 bases, with 10 bases between. Germline V CDR1 and CDR2: MNHNS, SASEGT. CDR3 nucleotide sequence: TGTGCCAGCACCGGGGTCTCCTCTGGAAACACCATATATTTT. Amino acid sequence: CASTGVSSGNTIYF.

Only one count was recorded for this clone. The J gene is TRBJ1-5, the V gene TRBV7-6; TRBD1 aligns across 9 bases. J gave up 0 bases and V 5 bases, and 5 bases lay outside the gene matches. The V gene's germline CDR1 is SGHVS and CDR2 FNYEAQ. This CDR3 comprises 16 residues. DNA for the CDR3: TGTGCCAGCAGCCTACAGGGGGCGGATAGCAATCAGCCCCAGCATTTT. It is translated as CASSLQGADSNQPQHF.

J is TRBJ1-1 and V is TRBV5-1; D perhaps matches TRBD1 (5 bases). The CDR3 length is 17 residues. Germline CDR1 is SGHRS and CDR2 is YFSETQ. V was clipped by 0 bases and J by 0 bases, with 15 bases between them. CDR3 nucleotide sequence: TGCGCCAGCAGCTTGGCCCCGGACATTGGGGTGAACACTGAAGCTTTCTTT. This encodes CASSLAPDIGVNTEAFF.

This chain uses TRBV6-5 with TRBJ1-2; the D is unclear. Germline V CDR1 and CDR2: MNHEY, SVGAGI. The CDR3 loop spans 15 amino acids. The V and J ends lost 0 bases and 2 bases respectively, with 10 bases between them. The chain's CDR3 is CASSYSNRGNYGYTF. The CDR3 bases are TGTGCCAGCAGTTACTCGAATAGAGGGAACTATGGCTACACCTTC.

Concerning this clone: At the DNA level, this CDR3 is encoded by other sequences in the same sample as well. The chain uses TRBV6-6 and TRBJ2-7, with 7 bases that match TRBD1. Germline values: CDR1 MNHNY, CDR2 SVGAGI (reference sequence). The CDR3 extends over 16 amino acids. The trim removed 6 bases at V and 2 bases at J, leaving 13 bases unmatched. The CDR3 spells CASSPPGQGDAYEQYF. The CDR3 nucleotides read TGTGCCAGCAGCCCCCCCGGGCAGGGGGATGCCTACGAGCAGTACTTC.

This chain links TRBV7-2 with TRBJ2-5, with TRBD1 as a possible D gene (5 bases). V was cut by 2 bases and J by 2 bases, with 9 bases left in between. This CDR3 is 14 amino acids long. Looked up from germline, CDR1 is SGHTA and CDR2 is FQGNSA. For the CDR3, the DNA is TGTGCCAGCAGCTTAAGCGCAGGGCAAGAGACCCAGTACTTC. It specifies CASSLSAGQETQYF.

The rearrangement joins TRBV6-1 to TRBJ2-7; 7 bases are shared with TRBD2. Germline V CDR1 and CDR2: MNHNS, SASEGT. V lost 10 bases to trimming and J lost 4 bases; unmatched junction nucleotides: 16. CDR3 size: 15 residues. The CDR3 spells CAIAPGSPGLYEQYF. The CDR3, as DNA: TGTGCCATCGCTCCGGGCTCGCCGGGACTATACGAGCAGTACTTC.

This rearrangement joins TRBV27 to TRBJ2-7; 9 bases map to TRBD1. CDR3 length: 12 amino acids. CDR1 and CDR2 from the germline V gene are MNHEY and SMNVEV (reference sequence). Losses at the gene ends were 5 bases for V and 6 bases for J; bases not matched to a gene: 2. The CDR3 DNA reads TGTGCCAGCAGTACGACAGGGGGCGAGCAGTACTTC. Residues: CASSTTGGEQYF.

This chain joins TRBV4-3 and TRBJ1-4, with D possibly matching TRBD1 (5 bases). The CDR3 loop spans 17 amino acids. The germline V and J ends were trimmed by 0 bases and 7 bases, with 18 bases remaining between them. Germline CDR1 is LGHNA and CDR2 is YSLEER. CDR3 sequence (DNA): TGCGCCAGCAGCCAAGAAGCGGGGCGGACTCTCCCTGAAAAACTGTTTTTT. It codes for CASSQEAGRTLPEKLFF.

This clone showed up just a few times. This sequence joins TRBV5-6 and TRBJ2-1, with 12 bases matching TRBD2. The J segment lost 8 bases and the V segment lost 4 bases, leaving 7 bases of the junction unmatched. The CDR3 contains 15 residues. Germline CDR1 reads SGHDT; CDR2 reads YYEEEE. The CDR3 here is CASSTPSGRAHEQFF. The CDR3 DNA reads TGTGCCAGCAGCACCCCTAGCGGGAGGGCCCATGAGCAGTTCTTC.

This clone was seen once. V gene TRBV11-2 combines with J gene TRBJ2-5; D unresolved. Near its end, the DNA agrees better with TRBJ2-7, so the J call may be wrong. CDR3 length: 15 amino acids. Germline V lookup: CDR1 SGHAT, CDR2 FQNNGV. This CDR3 reads CASSLDLTGYYEQYF. Here the CDR3 DNA reads TGTGCCAGCAGCTTAGATCTGACCGGATACTACGAGCAGTACTTC.

J is TRBJ2-3 and V is TRBV4-2, with D perhaps matching TRBD2 (6 bases). The CDR3 sequence is 16 residues long. V lost 0 bases and J 2 bases, leaving 12 bases between the germline ends. CDR1 is LGHNA, CDR2 YNFKEQ, per germline. CDR3 sequence reads: CASSQDARDVTDTQYF. CDR3 coding DNA: TGTGCCAGCAGCCAAGATGCGCGGGACGTCACAGATACGCAGTATTTT.

The rearrangement joins TRBV6-1 to TRBJ1-2, with D maybe TRBD1 (6 bases). The germline V gene has CDR1 MNHNS and CDR2 SASEGT. The CDR3 spans 15 residues. V was cut by 2 bases and J by 7 bases, with 17 bases left in between. CDR3 bases: TGTGCCAGCAGTGAATTGGGGGCAGGGCGCTTTGGCTACACCTTC. Its protein is CASSELGAGRFGYTF.

The table lists this clone with a few counts. This sequence joins TRBV5-6 and TRBJ1-2; D unclear. CDR3 length equals 13 residues. Germline-derived CDR1 and CDR2 are SGHDT and YYEEEE. V lost 4 bases and J 8 bases, leaving 15 bases between the germline ends. The CDR3 bases are TGTGCCAGCAGCCCATCCCGCTCCGGGGGCTACACCTTC. Its translation: CASSPSRSGGYTF.

The chain carries TRBV10-1 and TRBJ1-1, with D hard to call. The ends were cut back, 8 bases at V and 4 bases at J, with 14 bases in the middle. The length of the CDR3 is 13 residues. Germline assignment: CDR1 WNHNN and CDR2 SYGVQD (reference sequence). This chain's CDR3 is CASEAHWRTEAFF. The CDR3 nucleotides read TGCGCCAGCGAGGCCCACTGGCGCACTGAAGCTTTCTTT.

CDR3 protein: CASSTGTKRGNIDYEQYF. The CDR3, as DNA: TGTGCCAGCAGCACCGGGACTAAACGAGGTAATATAGACTACGAGCAGTACTTC. This chain joins TRBV5-4 and TRBJ2-7; 7 bases align to TRBD2. Germline V lookup: CDR1 SGHNT, CDR2 YYREEE (reference sequence). The junction had 19 bases not matched to a gene; V was cut back by 4 bases and J by 3 bases. The CDR3 contains 18 residues.

The chain has TRBV10-1 and TRBJ2-7; 8 bases map to TRBD2. The J segment lost 2 bases and the V segment lost 0 bases, leaving 6 bases of the junction unmatched. Germline CDR1 and CDR2: WNHNN and SYGVQD (reference sequence). The CDR3 runs to 16 residues. CDR3: CASSESKREIPYEQYF. CDR3 bases: TGCGCCAGCAGTGAGTCGAAGCGGGAGATCCCCTACGAGCAGTACTTC.

A single count supports this clone. This chain uses TRBV29-1 with TRBJ1-1, with a possible D match to TRBD1 (5 bases). CDR3 length: 12 residues. The germline V and J ends were trimmed by 7 bases and 3 bases, with 12 bases remaining between them. Germline V CDR1 and CDR2: SQVTM, ANQGSEA. The CDR3 DNA sequence: TGCAGCGCAGAAGGACAAGACACTGAAGCTTTCTTT. It specifies CSAEGQDTEAFF.

This clone occurred a few times. This chain links TRBV11-2 with TRBJ2-7; 10 nucleotides line up with TRBD2. The CDR3 is 16 amino acids. V shed 0 bases, J shed 5 bases, and the junction held 7 bases outside the gene matches. Germline CDR1 is SGHAT and CDR2 is FQNNGV. The CDR3 region is CASSLEGQREGHEQYF. The CDR3 DNA follows: TGTGCCAGCAGCTTAGAAGGGCAGCGGGAGGGCCACGAGCAGTACTTC.

The chain uses TRBV5-1 and TRBJ2-1, with TRBD2 identical over 15 bases. This CDR3 region has 15 residues. Germline V gives CDR1 SGHRS, CDR2 YFSETQ. J was trimmed by 8 bases and V by 4 bases; bases with no gene match: 4. CDR3 DNA sequence: TGCGCCAGCAGCGGACTAGCGGGAGGGCAGTATGAGCAGTTCTTC. Amino acid sequence: CASSGLAGGQYEQFF. Based on the CDR3 plus reference TRBV5-1 and TRBJ2-1, the full variable domain is KAGVTQTPRYLIKTRGQQVTLSCSPISGHRSVSWYQQTPGQGLQFLFEYFSETQRNKGNFPGRFSGRQFSNSRSEMNVSTLELGDSALYLCASSGLAGGQYEQFFGPGTRLTVL.

The rearrangement joins TRBV11-3 to TRBJ2-7, with 10 positions matching TRBD2. CDR1 SGHNT and CDR2 YENEEA come from the germline V gene. V trimming: 1 base; J trimming: 4 bases; junction bases outside the gene matches: 10. The CDR3 loop spans 17 amino acids. DNA for the CDR3: TGTGCCAGCAGCTTAGCTGGGGCTAGCGGGAGCAGGTACGAGCAGTACTTC. Its translation is CASSLAGASGSRYEQYF. Full variable domain (remainder filled in from reference TRBV11-3 and TRBJ2-7): EAGVVQSPRYKIIEKKQPVAFWCNPISGHNTLYWYLQNLGQGPELLIRYENEEAVDDSQLPKDRFSAERLKGVDSTLKIQPAELGDSAVYLCASSLAGASGSRYEQYFGPGTRLTVT.

The chain links TRBV30 to TRBJ2-1; 14 bases agree with TRBD2. There are 18 residues in the CDR3. Germline CDR1 reads GTSNPN; CDR2 reads SVGIG (reference sequence). J was trimmed by 4 bases and V by 4 bases; bases with no gene match: 12. The CDR3 loop is CAWTPSGTSGSPYNEQFF. The CDR3 DNA follows: TGTGCCTGGACCCCGTCAGGGACTAGCGGGAGCCCTTACAATGAGCAGTTCTTC.

This clone was found once. The V and J genes are TRBV27 and TRBJ1-1, with 8 bases aligning to TRBD1. The J segment lost 4 bases and the V segment lost 5 bases, leaving 9 bases of the junction unmatched. CDR3 length equals 15 residues. Germline V lookup: CDR1 MNHEY, CDR2 SMNVEV (reference sequence). CDR3 DNA: TGTGCCAGCAGTAAACCCGGACAGGGTGGCACTGAAGCTTTCTTT. Translating it yields CASSKPGQGGTEAFF.